The clone carrying this T cell receptor beta chain was observed at least ten times. The investigators amplified TCR beta CDR3 regions from RNA transcripts. TCR CDR3 underwent first-round RT-PCR with the HTBI primer set. A single record per CDR3 protein comes from TCRdb applying MiXCR to the multiplex PCR reads. The sample shows more than 500,000 distinct CDR3 sequences, 15% to 20% of them seen only once. This sample is part of a study of T cells in Graves' hyperthyroidism and ophthalmopathy. Trimming removed 2 bases from V and 0 bases from J, with 6 bases in between. The CDR3 is 13 residues long. The germline gives CDR1 SGHTS, CDR2 YDEGEE.

The clonotype comes from a woman in her twenties or thirties with Graves' ophthalmopathy. This sequence joins TRBV5-8 and TRBJ2-7; D is unresolved. Sequencing was performed on blood. CDR3 DNA sequence: TGTGCCAGCAGCTTTAGGTTCTCCTACGAGCAGTACTTC. Encoded protein: CASSFRFSYEQYF.